These 14 T cell receptor beta chains came from one sample sequenced in a study of cytomegalovirus exposure and HLA in healthy donors. PCR employed 60 Vbeta and 13 Jbeta primers. Produced via immunoSEQ multiplex PCR; TCRdb's table is partial and in-frame only. This sample has over 150,000 clones, with roughly 70% found just once. The sample taken for sequencing was PBMCs. The receptors here all came from a male donor in good health and CMV-seronegative.

The genes are TRBV30 and TRBJ2-7; a possible D gene is TRBD2 (6 bases). From germline, CDR1 is GTSNPN and CDR2 SVGIG (reference sequence). The CDR3 extends over 16 amino acids. V lost 4 bases, J lost 2 bases, and 21 bases lay in between. The CDR3: CAWTPPGVIFTYEQYF. Here the CDR3 DNA reads TGTGCCTGGACTCCACCGGGAGTGATTTTTACCTACGAGCAGTACTTC. The full variable domain, completed using reference TRBV30 and TRBJ2-7, is SQTIHQWPATLVQPVGSPLSLECTVEGTSNPNLYWYRQAAGRGLQLLFYSVGIGQISSEVPQNLSASRPQDRQFILSSKKLLLSDSGFYLCAWTPPGVIFTYEQYFGPGTRLTVT.

This chain links TRBV6-5 with TRBJ1-1, with 9 bases lining up with TRBD1. V was clipped by 2 bases and J by 3 bases; unmatched bases: 7. CDR3 length equals 16 residues. Germline loops: CDR1 MNHEY, CDR2 SVGAGI. CDR3 sequence (DNA): TGTGCCAGCAGTTACCGACAGGGGGTGAGGTACACTGAAGCTTTCTTT. It translates to CASSYRQGVRYTEAFF.

With respect to this clone: Other nucleotide sequences in the sample specify the same CDR3. This rearrangement joins TRBV5-1 to TRBJ1-1, with 8 bases identical to TRBD1. CDR1 is SGHRS, CDR2 YFSETQ, per germline. CDR3 length: 14 residues. Germline trimming cut 3 bases from V and 2 bases from J; bases unmatched to any gene: 3. This CDR3 reads CASSSGQGNTEAFF. DNA of the CDR3: TGCGCCAGCAGCTCCGGACAGGGAAACACTGAAGCTTTCTTT.

The chain is built from TRBV7-8 and TRBJ2-1; tentative D call: TRBD2 (5 bases). The CDR3 runs 13 residues. Trimming pared 8 bases from V and 9 bases from J, leaving 17 bases between. Germline CDR1 is SGHVS and CDR2 is FQNEAQ. CDR3 protein: CASRVPGSGEQFF. CDR3 coding DNA: TGTGCCAGCCGAGTGCCGGGGAGTGGTGAGCAGTTCTTC. Full variable domain (missing parts from reference TRBV7-8 and TRBJ2-1): GAGVSQSPRYKVAKRGQDVALRCDPISGHVSLFWYQQALGQGPEFLTYFQNEAQLDKSGLPSDRFFAERPEGSVSTLKIQRTQQEDSAVYLCASRVPGSGEQFFGPGTRLTVL.

The chain recombines TRBV30 with TRBJ1-5; D perhaps matches TRBD1 (6 bases). This CDR3 spans 16 amino acids. Germline-derived CDR1 and CDR2 are GTSNPN and SVGIG (reference sequence). Trimming cost V 0 bases and J 2 bases, with 14 bases left between them. CDR3 DNA sequence: TGTGCCTGGAGTGTATCGGGGGGCAGGGGCAATCAGCCCCAGCATTTT. Amino acids: CAWSVSGGRGNQPQHF.

This clone was seen a few times. CDR3 nucleotides: TGTGCCAGCAGTTCTCCTCGGAGGCCCTGGGGCTATGGCTACACCTTC. This encodes CASSSPRRPWGYGYTF. The genes are TRBV6-5 and TRBJ1-2; D is ambiguous. Trimming stripped 4 bases from V and 4 bases from J, with 19 bases between. This CDR3 is built from 16 residues. Germline CDR1 reads MNHEY; CDR2 reads SVGAGI.

V and J are TRBV28 and TRBJ2-1, with D perhaps TRBD2 (6 bases). V was clipped by 6 bases and J by 6 bases, with 24 bases between them. Looked up from germline, CDR1 is MDHEN and CDR2 is SYDVKM. The CDR3 has 17 residues. The CDR3 protein is CASSYPPASPGSNEQFF. The CDR3 nucleotides are TGTGCCAGCAGCTACCCTCCCGCTAGTCCCGGGAGCAATGAGCAGTTCTTC. Filled out from reference TRBV28 and TRBJ2-1, the complete variable domain reads DVKVTQSSRYLVKRTGEKVFLECVQDMDHENMFWYRQDPGLGLRLIYFSYDVKMKEKGDIPEGYSVSREKKERFSLILESASTNQTSMYLCASSYPPASPGSNEQFFGPGTRLTVL.

The chain links TRBV6-6 to TRBJ1-2; the match to TRBD1 covers 8 bases. The J segment lost 3 bases and the V segment lost 4 bases, leaving 1 base of the junction unmatched. Germline V lookup: CDR1 MNHNY, CDR2 SVGAGI (reference sequence). The CDR3 extends over 13 amino acids. CDR3: CASSSTGDYGYTF. CDR3 in DNA: TGTGCCAGCAGTTCGACAGGGGACTATGGCTACACCTTC.

This clone was counted a few times. The chain employs TRBV6-5 and TRBJ2-7; TRBD1 aligns across 8 bases. The V gene end was trimmed by 5 bases and the J gene end by 5 bases; junction bases not matched to a gene: 8. Germline V lookup: CDR1 MNHEY, CDR2 SVGAGI. The CDR3 runs 14 residues. The CDR3 is CASSDRGQGHEQYF. The CDR3, as DNA: TGTGCCAGCAGTGATCGCGGACAGGGCCACGAGCAGTACTTC.

The chain uses TRBV5-1 and TRBJ2-7; 7 nucleotides align to TRBD1. Per germline, CDR1 SGHRS and CDR2 YFSETQ. V lost 2 bases, J lost 4 bases, and 3 bases stayed unmatched. The CDR3 length is 13 residues. The chain's CDR3 is CASSFGTAYEQYF. In nucleotides, the CDR3 is TGCGCCAGCAGCTTCGGGACAGCTTACGAGCAGTACTTC.

This rearrangement joins TRBV6-6 to TRBJ2-3; 7 bases map to TRBD1. The germline V gene has CDR1 MNHNY and CDR2 SVGAGI (reference sequence). The CDR3 length is 13 residues. V shed 4 bases, J shed 4 bases, and the junction held 2 bases outside the gene matches. The CDR3 sequence is CASSFGQADTQYF. CDR3 nucleotide sequence: TGTGCCAGCAGTTTCGGACAGGCAGATACGCAGTATTTT.

V usage is TRBV28 and J usage is TRBJ2-1; weak D call: TRBD1 (5 bases). CDR3 length: 15 residues. From germline, CDR1 is MDHEN and CDR2 SYDVKM. V lost 3 bases and J lost 5, with 14 bases in between. The CDR3 DNA follows: TGTGCCAGCAGTTTTTTCGGCAGGGCCAACAATGAGCAGTTCTTC. Its protein product is CASSFFGRANNEQFF. Full variable domain (missing parts from reference TRBV28 and TRBJ2-1): DVKVTQSSRYLVKRTGEKVFLECVQDMDHENMFWYRQDPGLGLRLIYFSYDVKMKEKGDIPEGYSVSREKKERFSLILESASTNQTSMYLCASSFFGRANNEQFFGPGTRLTVL.

The V gene is TRBV7-2, the J gene TRBJ2-7, with 8 nucleotides matching TRBD1. Germline lookup yields CDR1 SGHTA and CDR2 FQGNSA. The CDR3 is made up of 15 amino acids. V trimming: 4 bases; J trimming: 2 bases; junction bases outside the gene matches: 7. CDR3 loop: CASSSNRGAPYEQYF. For the CDR3, the DNA is TGTGCCAGCAGCTCGAACAGGGGGGCACCCTACGAGCAGTACTTC. Complete variable domain (other parts from reference TRBV7-2 and TRBJ2-7): GAGVSQSPSNKVTEKGKDVELRCDPISGHTALYWYRQSLGQGLEFLIYFQGNSAPDKSGLPSDRFSAERTGGSVSTLTIQRTQQEDSAVYLCASSSNRGAPYEQYFGPGTRLTVT.

The chain links TRBV7-6 to TRBJ1-6; 7 nucleotides agree with TRBD1. The germline V gene has CDR1 SGHVS and CDR2 FNYEAQ. This CDR3 contains 14 residues. With V trimmed by 3 bases and J by 6 bases, 2 bases remained unmatched. In DNA, the CDR3 is TGTGCCAGCAGCTTTGGGACAGTTAATTCACCCCTCCACTTT. Translated, it gives CASSFGTVNSPLHF.